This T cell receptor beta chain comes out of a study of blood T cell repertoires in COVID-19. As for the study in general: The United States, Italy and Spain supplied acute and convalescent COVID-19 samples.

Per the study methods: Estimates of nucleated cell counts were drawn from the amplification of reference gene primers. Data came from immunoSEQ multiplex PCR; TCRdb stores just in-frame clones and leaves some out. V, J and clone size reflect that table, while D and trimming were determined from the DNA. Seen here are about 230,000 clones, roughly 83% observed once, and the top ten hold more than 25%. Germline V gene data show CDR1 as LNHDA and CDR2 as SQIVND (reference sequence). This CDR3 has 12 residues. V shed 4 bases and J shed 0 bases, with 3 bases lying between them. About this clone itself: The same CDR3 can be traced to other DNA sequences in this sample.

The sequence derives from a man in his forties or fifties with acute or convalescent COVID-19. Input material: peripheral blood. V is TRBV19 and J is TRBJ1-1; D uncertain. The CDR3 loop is CASSSMNTEAFF. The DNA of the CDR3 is TGTGCCAGTAGTAGTATGAACACTGAAGCTTTCTTT. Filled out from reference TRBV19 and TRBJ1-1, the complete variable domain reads DGGITQSPKYLFRKEGQNVTLSCEQNLNHDAMYWYRQDPGQGLRLIYYSQIVNDFQKGDIAEGYSVSREKKESFPLTVTSAQKNPTAFYLCASSSMNTEAFFGQGTRLTVV.